The clone carrying this T cell receptor (beta chain) came up a few times. What it recognizes is unknown. This specimen comes from a study of chemoradiotherapy in HPV16-positive cancers. Overall study findings and caveats: Only a couple of HPV16-positive patients supplied the functional HPV-specificity definition.

The trim removed 6 bases at V and 4 bases at J, leaving 11 bases unmatched. Germline V gene data show CDR1 as MDHEN and CDR2 as SYDVKM. This CDR3 is 16 amino acids long. This table comes from immunoSEQ multiplex PCR, and its TCRdb copy is limited to in-frame clones, with some not included. The sample has thousands of clones, roughly nine tenths seen once; the top ten hold 20% to 25%. Over chemoradiotherapy, repertoires were sampled more than once. Here the sequenced sample was blood, taken from a patient who underwent chemoradiotherapy. V is TRBV28 and J is TRBJ2-1, with 8 nucleotides matching TRBD1. The clonotype originates from a human donor with HPV-associated anogenital cancer. The CDR3 spells CASSLTRQGKYNEQFF. The CDR3 DNA follows: TGTGCCAGCAGCCTAACCCGACAGGGGAAGTACAATGAGCAGTTCTTC.